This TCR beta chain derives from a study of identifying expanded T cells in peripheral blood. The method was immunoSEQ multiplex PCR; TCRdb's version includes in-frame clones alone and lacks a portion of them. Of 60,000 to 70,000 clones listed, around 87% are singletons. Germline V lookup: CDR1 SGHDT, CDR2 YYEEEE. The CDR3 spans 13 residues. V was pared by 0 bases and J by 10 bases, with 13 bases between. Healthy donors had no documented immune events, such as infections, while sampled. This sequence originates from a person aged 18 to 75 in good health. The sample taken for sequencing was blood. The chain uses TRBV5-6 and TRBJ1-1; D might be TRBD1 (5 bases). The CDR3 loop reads CASSLGGSYGAFF. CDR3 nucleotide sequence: TGTGCCAGCAGCTTGGGGGGGTCTTACGGAGCTTTCTTT.